The 24 T cell receptor beta chains listed next were all sequenced from one sample in a study of CD8 T cells in ankylosing spondylitis. General study points: In ankylosing spondylitis blood, a motif of eight highly homologous TCR beta variants appeared characteristic.

These receptors' targets are unknown. Each CDR3 protein is one row after TCRdb ran MiXCR on the 5' RACE reads. The sample yields roughly 700,000 distinct CDR3 sequences, 15% to 20% seen once. Sequenced: blood, either unsorted or a sorted T cell fraction (not recorded which). All receptors derive from a male donor with ankylosing spondylitis.

The chain combines TRBV5-1 with TRBJ2-7; TRBD1 agrees at 7 bases. The J segment lost 0 bases and the V segment lost 5 bases, leaving 8 bases of the junction unmatched. Germline CDR1 reads SGHRS; CDR2 reads YFSETQ. This CDR3 contains 15 residues. CDR3 in amino acids: CASSFRTGSSYEQYF. In nucleotides, the CDR3 is TGCGCCAGCAGTTTTCGGACAGGTTCCTCCTACGAGCAGTACTTC. The full variable domain, its missing parts supplied by reference TRBV5-1 and TRBJ2-7, is KAGVTQTPRYLIKTRGQQVTLSCSPISGHRSVSWYQQTPGQGLQFLFEYFSETQRNKGNFPGRFSGRQFSNSRSEMNVSTLELGDSALYLCASSFRTGSSYEQYFGPGTRLTVT.

CDR3 coding DNA: TGTGCCAGCAGCTTCTCAGAATCTGAGCAGTTCTTC. This codes for CASSFSESEQFF. V is TRBV11-2 and J is TRBJ2-1; D remains unclear. Trimming removed 3 bases at V and 9 bases at J, with 9 bases between. This CDR3 contains 12 residues. Germline lookup yields CDR1 SGHAT and CDR2 FQNNGV.

This clonotype came up many times. This chain links TRBV2 with TRBJ2-1; 13 bases agree with TRBD2. The CDR3 consists of 15 residues. The germline V gene encodes CDR1 SNHLY and CDR2 FYNNEI. V shed 8 bases, J shed 7 bases, and the junction held 8 bases outside the gene matches. The chain's CDR3 is CASEKGTSGDNEQFF. For the CDR3, the DNA is TGTGCCAGCGAGAAAGGGACTAGCGGGGATAATGAGCAGTTCTTC.

This chain links TRBV24-1 with TRBJ2-1, with 7 bases aligning to TRBD1. J gave up 0 bases and V 10 bases, and 11 bases lay outside the gene matches. The CDR3 contains 16 residues. The germline V gene has CDR1 KGHDR and CDR2 SFDVKD. The CDR3 spells CATGKGAASSYNEQFF. CDR3 sequence (DNA): TGTGCCACTGGCAAGGGGGCCGCGAGCTCCTACAATGAGCAGTTCTTC.

This clonotype occurred a few times. V is TRBV5-1 and J is TRBJ1-1; D is possibly TRBD1 (5 bases). The CDR3 has 17 residues. The V and J ends lost 1 base and 3 bases respectively, with 19 bases between them. The germline V gene has CDR1 SGHRS and CDR2 YFSETQ. This CDR3 is CASSLTGTARPDTEAFF. CDR3 DNA: TGCGCCAGCAGCTTGACCGGGACCGCCAGGCCTGACACTGAAGCTTTCTTT.

This clonotype has more than one count but fewer than ten. This chain uses TRBV3-1 with TRBJ2-4, with TRBD2 as a possible D gene (5 bases). With 0 bases removed from V and 13 bases from J, the gap between germline ends came to 7 bases. CDR1 and CDR2 from the germline V gene are LGHDT and YNNKEL (reference sequence). CDR3 length equals 11 residues. The CDR3 loop reads CASSQDERQYF. CDR3 DNA: TGTGCCAGCAGCCAAGATGAGCGGCAGTACTTC. Using reference TRBV3-1 and TRBJ2-4 for the parts outside the CDR3, the full variable domain is DTAVSQTPKYLVTQMGNDKSIKCEQNLGHDTMYWYKQDSKKFLKIMFSYNNKELIINETVPNRFSPKSPDKAHLNLHINSLELGDSAVYFCASSQDERQYFGAGTRLSVL.

This clonotype was counted only a few times. The genes are TRBV4-1 and TRBJ2-1, with D possibly matching TRBD1 (5 bases). V dropped 3 bases and J dropped 3 bases, with 15 bases sitting between them. The CDR3 runs 16 residues. Germline loops: CDR1 MGHRA, CDR2 YSYEKL. CDR3 DNA sequence: TGCGCCAGCAGCCATCAAGCGCGAACAGGCTACAATGAGCAGTTCTTC. It yields the protein CASSHQARTGYNEQFF.

The chain joins TRBV12-3 or TRBV12-4 to TRBJ2-1, with no clear D. Trimming removed 3 bases at V and 6 bases at J, with 12 bases between. The CDR3 runs 14 residues. CDR3 sequence: CASSLRLSSNEQFF. Here the CDR3 DNA reads TGTGCCAGCAGTTTGCGTCTTTCAAGCAATGAGCAGTTCTTC.

V usage is TRBV20-1 and J usage is TRBJ2-7; 11 nucleotides align to TRBD2. This CDR3 has 16 residues. With V trimmed by 3 bases and J by 0 bases, 7 bases remained unmatched. Germline CDR1 and CDR2: DFQATT and SNEGSKA (reference sequence). CDR3 in DNA: TGCAGTGCTAGTGAACTAGCGGGGGCTCCCTCCTACGAGCAGTACTTC. It specifies CSASELAGAPSYEQYF.

In its sample, this clonotype was seen a few times. CDR3 loop: CASSQDRGLAGDNEQFF. CDR3 nucleotides: TGCGCCAGCAGCCAAGATAGGGGACTAGCGGGAGACAATGAGCAGTTCTTC. J is TRBJ2-1 and V is TRBV4-1; 14 nucleotides agree with TRBD2. The CDR3 totals 17 residues. J lost 5 bases, V lost 0 bases, and 3 bases had no gene match. The germline CDR1 and CDR2 sequences are MGHRA and YSYEKL.

This clonotype was detected a few times. Here the CDR3 reads CASSQGHYTGELFF. For the CDR3, the DNA is TGTGCCAGCAGCCAAGGTCACTACACCGGGGAGCTGTTTTTT. The chain carries TRBV14 and TRBJ2-2; D gene uncertain. Germline assignment: CDR1 SGHDN and CDR2 FVKESK. V lost 1 base, J lost 3 bases, and 6 bases lay in between. The CDR3 covers 14 residues.

In this sample, this clonotype turned up many times. This chain joins TRBV5-1 and TRBJ1-2; no clear D gene. CDR1 is SGHRS, CDR2 YFSETQ, per germline. The CDR3 sequence is 14 residues long. The germline V and J ends were trimmed by 0 bases and 2 bases, with 8 bases remaining between them. For the CDR3, the DNA is TGCGCCAGCAGCTTGGACACTGGGAACTATGGCTACACCTTC. Translating it yields CASSLDTGNYGYTF.

This clonotype has only a few counts. The chain carries TRBV7-3 and TRBJ2-5; 9 bases are a match to TRBD2. The CDR3 sequence is 14 residues long. The germline CDR1 and CDR2 sequences are SGHTA and FQGTGA. The J segment lost 7 bases and the V segment lost 5 bases, leaving 8 bases of the junction unmatched. The CDR3 protein is CASSPEETSGTQYF. The CDR3 DNA reads TGTGCCAGCAGCCCAGAAGAGACTAGCGGGACCCAGTACTTC.

The table lists this clonotype with a few counts. The CDR3 loop is CASSLDDGNTEAFF. The DNA of the CDR3 is TGTGCCAGCAGCCTGGACGACGGGAACACTGAAGCTTTCTTT. The rearrangement links TRBV11-2 to TRBJ1-1; D not certain. Germline loops: CDR1 SGHAT, CDR2 FQNNGV. V was trimmed by 5 bases and J by 1 base, leaving 11 bases between them. CDR3 length equals 14 residues.

This clonotype was seen more than once but under ten times. The chain has TRBV6-5 and TRBJ2-3; 12 bases match TRBD2. The CDR3 runs to 15 residues. Germline V gene sequence: CDR1 MNHEY, CDR2 SVGAGI. V lost 2 bases to trimming and J lost 5 bases; unmatched junction nucleotides: 2. In nucleotides, the CDR3 is TGTGCCAGCAGTTACCAACTAGCGGGGGGAGATACGCAGTATTTT. It yields the protein CASSYQLAGGDTQYF.

V gene TRBV15 combines with J gene TRBJ2-2; 7 bases align to TRBD2. CDR3 length equals 15 residues. Germline loops: CDR1 LNHNV, CDR2 YYDKDF (reference sequence). V dropped 10 bases and J dropped 1; count of bases not matched to a gene: 9. The CDR3 reads CAIGKAGLNTGELFF. For the CDR3, the DNA is TGTGCCATCGGTAAAGCGGGACTGAACACCGGGGAGCTGTTTTTT.

There are a few counts of this clonotype. The chain has TRBV11-1 and TRBJ2-5; perhaps TRBD1 as D (6 bases). Germline assignment: CDR1 SGHAT and CDR2 FQDESV (reference sequence). The CDR3 is 18 residues long. The V and J ends lost 5 bases and 4 bases respectively, with 26 bases between them. This CDR3 is CASSPHSPGTTSGETQYF. CDR3 DNA sequence: TGTGCCAGCAGCCCACATTCTCCCGGGACAACCTCGGGAGAGACCCAGTACTTC.

There are a few counts of this clonotype. J is TRBJ2-7 and V is TRBV27; TRBD1 matches at 7 bases. CDR3 size: 14 residues. Trimming at V came to 3 bases and at J to 4 bases, leaving 6 bases not matched to a gene. Germline loops: CDR1 MNHEY, CDR2 SMNVEV (reference sequence). The CDR3 region is CASSLRQGDYEQYF. The CDR3 DNA reads TGTGCCAGCAGTTTGAGACAGGGAGATTACGAGCAGTACTTC.

The CDR3 region has the DNA TGCGCCAGCAGCAGGGGGGAGGCTAGCGGGCGCGAGCAGTTCTTC. Encoded protein: CASSRGEASGREQFF. The chain has TRBV5-1 and TRBJ2-1, with 8 bases matching TRBD2. CDR3 length: 15 residues. Germline loops: CDR1 SGHRS, CDR2 YFSETQ. With V trimmed by 4 bases and J by 10 bases, 13 bases remained unmatched.

This clonotype was recorded a few times. The V gene is TRBV4-1, the J gene TRBJ2-7; 7 bases fit TRBD2. This CDR3 spans 17 amino acids. The V and J ends lost 1 base and 2 bases, in that order; junction bases with no gene match: 11. The germline V gene encodes CDR1 MGHRA and CDR2 YSYEKL. As DNA, the CDR3 is TGCGCCAGCAGCCAAGGTGTATTCCAGCGGGGAACCTACGAGCAGTACTTC. As protein: CASSQGVFQRGTYEQYF.

This chain connects TRBV12-5 to TRBJ1-1; D gene uncertain. The CDR3 loop spans 11 amino acids. Trimming took 1 base from V and 6 from J, leaving 3 bases between them. Looked up from germline, CDR1 is LGHNT and CDR2 is FRNRAP. CDR3 amino acids: CASGLGSEAFF. For the CDR3, the DNA is TGTGCTAGTGGTTTGGGGTCTGAAGCTTTCTTT. The full variable domain, its missing parts supplied by reference TRBV12-5 and TRBJ1-1, is DARVTQTPRHKVTEMGQEVTMRCQPILGHNTVFWYRQTMMQGLELLAYFRNRAPLDDSGMPKDRFSAEMPDATLATLKIQPSEPRDSAVYFCASGLGSEAFFGQGTRLTVV.

The rearrangement uses TRBV10-3 and TRBJ2-1; D gene uncertain. This CDR3 has 13 residues. Germline V gene lookup returns CDR1 ENHRY and CDR2 SYGVKD. Trimming took off 3 bases at V and 5 bases at J, with 8 bases between the two ends. CDR3 sequence (DNA): TGTGCCATCAGTGACGGAGCTAACAATGAGCAGTTCTTC. Protein product: CAISDGANNEQFF.

This rearrangement joins TRBV7-9 to TRBJ2-3; 9 bases are shared with TRBD2. This CDR3 region has 15 residues. CDR1 and CDR2 from the germline V gene are SEHNR and FQNEAQ (reference sequence). Trimming took 5 bases from V and 6 from J; bases not matched to a gene: 9. The CDR3 reads CASSVLAGETDTQYF. The CDR3 DNA follows: TGTGCCAGCAGCGTATTAGCGGGAGAGACGGATACGCAGTATTTT. The whole variable domain, filled in from reference TRBV7-9 and TRBJ2-3, reads DTGVSQNPRHKITKRGQNVTFRCDPISEHNRLYWYRQTLGQGPEFLTYFQNEAQLEKSRLLSDRFSAERPKGSFSTLEIQRTEQGDSAMYLCASSVLAGETDTQYFGPGTRLTVL.

V is TRBV12-3 or TRBV12-4 and J is TRBJ2-5; D perhaps matches TRBD2 (6 bases). V was shortened by 4 bases and J by 9 bases, with 15 bases between the two germline ends. The CDR3 loop spans 13 amino acids. The CDR3 DNA reads as TGTGCCAGCAGTTCCGGCGGGGCGAGGTCCCAGTACTTC. Protein product: CASSSGGARSQYF.